This TCR beta chain was sequenced during a study of beta chain features in type 1 diabetes (dated by TCRdb to about 2018). Turning to the overall study: Mean age, gender distribution, total cell number and subset yield were not different between patients and healthy donors. In the study, TCRB repertoires of sorted circulating CD4+ T cell subsets from recently diagnosed type 1 diabetes patients were compared with those of matched healthy donors. Regulatory and stem cell-like memory subsets were isolated from only 8 patients and about eight healthy donors, whereas naive and central memory subsets came from all 30 or so donors. A total of 107,917,701 sorted cells were examined across all samples, and the number of cells per subset was strongly correlated with RNA yield.

On the study overall, not on this receptor specifically: Because cDNA was sequenced instead of genomic DNA, activated cells with high expression could be over-represented, although the groups did not differ in activation or CD3 levels. HLA sub-analyses involved small numbers of individuals, so any influence of HLA type on TCRB rearrangement remained unresolved. PCR may preferentially amplify shorter templates, but because patient and control samples were amplified and corrected together, any resulting skew would affect both groups equally. Naive, central memory and regulatory TCRB repertoires appeared more similar among patients than among healthy donors. Patients with type 1 diabetes made fewer insertions and deleted more nucleotides at VDJ recombination sites, implying thymic rearrangement abnormalities. In all four CD4+ subsets, TCRB CDR3 length was moderately but significantly shorter in type 1 diabetes patients.

From each donor, a single peripheral blood sample of 95 to 150 mL on average was drawn into heparinised tubes. Naive, central memory, regulatory and stem cell-like memory CD4+ T cells were sorted on a BD FACSAria II using a panel including CD45RO, CCR7, CD25, CD127, CD95 and CD27. Every sorted population had a purity above 95%. Right away, PBMCs were isolated by Lymphoprep density gradient centrifugation and were stained directly, with no culture step. So that batch effects would be minimized, each experiment stained and sorted samples in pairs, pairing one healthy donor with one patient. The entire isolated RNA was reverse transcribed using the High Capacity cDNA Reverse Transcription Kit, and thus expressed TCRB transcripts were sequenced. Deep immunoSEQ sequencing was performed on naive, central memory and regulatory T cell samples, with an average of about 3.6 million total reads per sample. Sorted cells were lysed in RLT buffer and RNA was extracted with DNase-treated RNeasy Micro or Mini kits, depending on cell number. To prevent cross-contamination, every cell subset was processed on its own, while patient and healthy donor samples were processed together. Using the immunoSEQ multiplex PCR, TCRB sequences were amplified from cDNA into 87-bp fragments spanning the CDR3 region. Sequencing of the amplicons was performed on the Illumina HiSeq platform. The paper's processing steps were these. PCR bias was corrected computationally using synthetic template baselines, and reads within Hamming distance 2 were collapsed, with unmergeable singletons discarded. Reads were aligned to IMGT to assign V, D and J genes, CDR3 length, and insertions or deletions at six rearrangement sites. Within each subset, clonotype counts were normalized to sorted cell number, after which true diversity and Gini coefficients were computed with the tcR R package. The overlap coefficient, calculated on TCRB nucleotide sequences, was used to quantify repertoire sharing. Out-of-frame TCRB sequences from naive cells were analyzed to stand in for the pre-selection repertoire. TCRdb mirrors the immuneACCESS table, restricted to in-frame sequences. Some clones are absent from its copies; in checked studies, under half trace to an unresolved V gene, and the reason for the others is unknown. Clone size and the V and J calls come from that table; the DNA yielded D and trimming. The sample profile shows approximately 300,000 clones; approximately 10% of them were found once. The ten top clones hold more than 0.015% of the sample.

CDR1 and CDR2 are drawn from the germline V gene: SGHDT, YYEEEE. The junction shows trimming of 0 bases on V and 8 bases on J, and the gene matches do not reach 8 bases of it. Measured from the cysteine to the phenylalanine, the CDR3 is 15 residues long. Only CDR3 DNA remains: 45 bases, in frame from the first base. Of note for this clone: There is no known antigen for this receptor. One base away there is no much larger clone; base qualities are not given.

The receptor's source is a young woman in good health. The sample comprised naive CD4+ T cells from blood. The label giving this sample's cell subset or site can be read as: true naive CD4+ T cells. Rearrangement joined TRBV5-6 to TRBJ2-3, with 8 bases matching TRBD1. The CDR3 reads CASSLVGRGPGTQYF. The DNA sequence is given as TGTGCCAGCAGCTTGGTGGGCAGGGGGCCGGGTACGCAGTATTTT.